This TCR beta chain came from a study of CD8 T cells in Susac syndrome. V was pared by 3 bases and J by 2 bases, with 14 bases between. Germline assignment: CDR1 SGHTS and CDR2 YDEGEE. The CDR3 consists of 15 residues. An amount of RNA that ranged from roughly 0.5 to 1 ug was reverse transcribed with random hexamers. TCRdb called the immunoSEQ multiplex PCR reads again in MiXCR, with one record for every CDR3 protein. Here the sample spans around 190,000 distinct CDR3 sequences, over 85% being singletons. Sequencing was performed on CD4+ T cells from PBMCs. The chain combines TRBV5-8 with TRBJ1-1, with D possibly TRBD1 on 6 matching bases. This TCR came from a human donor in good health. The CDR3 sequence: CASSSRGGRNTEAFF. In nucleotides, the CDR3 is TGTGCCAGCAGCTCAAGGGGGGGGAGAAACACTGAAGCTTTCTTT. The full variable domain, in which reference TRBV5-8 and TRBJ1-1 provide the parts outside the CDR3, is EAGVTQSPTHLIKTRGQQATLRCSPISGHTSVYWYQQALGLGLQFLLWYDEGEERNRGNFPPRFSGRQFPNYSSELNVNALELEDSALYLCASSSRGGRNTEAFFGQGTRLTVV.